This note documents a single T cell receptor beta chain sequence. The source of the sample is a study of blood T cell repertoires in COVID-19. The overall study: The origin of the acute and convalescent COVID-19 samples was the United States, Italy and Spain. PBMCs, B-cell-depleted T cells, or T cells were the source of the cDNA or gDNA that made up the material.

Looked up from germline, CDR1 is SGHTA and CDR2 is FQGTGA. Trimming shortened V by 4 bases and J by 0 bases, and 3 bases separated the two germline ends. The CDR3 runs 13 residues. The authors' processing: Estimated nucleated cell counts came from reference gene primer amplification. The table came from immunoSEQ multiplex PCR; TCRdb's copy has only in-frame clones and leaves some out. Clone size and the V and J calls come from that table; the DNA yielded D and trimming. The repertoire holds 85,000 to 100,000 clones, with about 71% as singletons. The sample comprised peripheral blood. The origin of this receptor is a woman aged 60 to 75 in a cohort sampled during active or convalescent COVID-19. This chain connects TRBV7-3 to TRBJ2-2; no definite D call. CDR3 coding DNA: TGTGCCAGCAGCTCATCGAACACCGGGGAGCTGTTTTTT. It specifies CASSSSNTGELFF.